Sequencing of this T cell receptor (beta chain) was carried out in a study of blood T cell repertoires in COVID-19. Study in general: Samples came from the United States, Italy and Spain, spanning acute and convalescent COVID-19. Sample material is recorded as cDNA or gDNA derived from T cells, B-cell-depleted T cells, or PBMCs.

There are 15 residues in the CDR3. Germline CDR1 KGHDR, CDR2 SFDVKD. V lost 2 bases to trimming and J lost 6 bases, with 16 bases between them. Recovered participants had two consecutive negative NP/OP PCR tests, healthcare professional clearance, or symptom resolution. In the authors' workflow: Reference gene primer amplification in the assay estimated nucleated cell counts. The assay was immunoSEQ multiplex PCR, and TCRdb's table has in-frame clones only and misses some. For V, J and clone size, that table is used; D and trimming come from the DNA. The data hold approximately 170,000 clones, with approximately 88% observed a single time.

The gene calls are TRBV24-1 and TRBJ2-7; possibly TRBD1 for D (5 bases). This TCR was recovered from a woman aged 18-29 years who had recovered from COVID-19. Sequenced material: PBMCs or T cells enriched from blood (not recorded which). The CDR3 protein is CATSDSSGQGREQYF. CDR3 DNA: TGTGCCACCAGTGATTCTTCGGGTCAGGGTCGCGAGCAGTACTTC.